Listed below are T cell receptor beta chains from one sample, sequenced in a study of CD8 T cells in Susac syndrome. TCRdb re-called the immunoSEQ multiplex PCR reads through MiXCR, storing one row per CDR3 protein. Of about 300,000 distinct CDR3 sequences in the sample, 89% were seen once. Sequencing was done on a sample of CD8+ T cells from PBMCs. These receptors were collected from a human donor with multiple sclerosis. Each CDR3 is given with its conserved first and last residue. Fields, in order: J gene, V gene, D gene, clone size, CDR3 protein, CDR3 DNA. A D gene is named only where the DNA matches it firmly. A clone size is listed for some rows: how often the clone was seen (once, few, many), or a class if it is expanded.

TRBJ1-1 TRBV4-1 . . CASSQVSGFVGAFF TGCGCCAGCAGCCAAGTCTCGGGTTTTGTGGGAGCTTTCTTT
TRBJ2-3 TRBV6-1 TRBD2 . CASSTTSGRADTQYF TGTGCCAGCAGCACAACTAGCGGGAGGGCAGATACGCAGTATTTT
TRBJ2-7 TRBV21-1 . . CASSKCRYEQYF TGTGCCAGCAGCAAATGCCGTTACGAGCAGTACTTC
TRBJ2-7 TRBV3-1 TRBD2 . CASSQGLALSYEQYF TGTGCCAGCAGCCAGGGACTAGCGCTCTCCTACGAGCAGTACTTC
TRBJ2-7 TRBV3-1 . . CASSQGLGRDSYEQYF TGTGCCAGCAGCCAAGGTCTAGGGAGAGACTCCTACGAGCAGTACTTC
TRBJ2-2 TRBV14 TRBD2 . CASSQPPVAGGRGELFF TGTGCCAGCAGCCAACCCCCAGTAGCGGGAGGCCGCGGGGAGCTGTTTTTT
TRBJ2-2 TRBV9 TRBD2 . CASSVGGSGGSGELFF TGTGCCAGCAGCGTAGGCGGTAGCGGGGGGTCCGGGGAGCTGTTTTTT
TRBJ1-2 TRBV14 TRBD1 . CASSQDRHRGPLDGYTF TGTGCCAGCAGCCAAGATCGGCACAGGGGCCCGTTAGATGGCTACACCTTC
TRBJ2-3 TRBV27 . . CASSWATSTDTQYF TGTGCCAGCAGTTGGGCGACTAGCACAGATACGCAGTATTTT
TRBJ2-1 TRBV6-1 . . CASSPVGNNEQFF TGTGCCAGCAGTCCCGTTGGGAACAATGAGCAGTTCTTC
TRBJ2-1 TRBV11-2 . . CASSLDSEQFF TGTGCCAGCAGCTTAGATAGTGAGCAGTTCTTC
TRBJ2-7 TRBV20-1 . once CSADSAIAHEQYF TGCAGTGCTGACTCCGCAATCGCCCACGAGCAGTACTTC
TRBJ2-1 TRBV9 . . CASSVAVGYYNEQFF TGTGCCAGCAGCGTAGCCGTGGGGTACTACAATGAGCAGTTCTTC
TRBJ2-7 TRBV4-1 . . CASSLQGHPYEQYF TGCGCCAGCAGCCTCCAGGGACACCCCTACGAGCAGTACTTC
TRBJ2-1 TRBV28 . . CASSLSISYNEQFF TGTGCCAGCAGTTTAAGCATTTCCTACAATGAGCAGTTCTTC
TRBJ2-1 TRBV6-2/TRBV6-3 . once CASSYMGREQFF TGTGCCAGCAGTTATATGGGCCGGGAGCAGTTCTTC
TRBJ2-4 TRBV20-1 . once CSAREEGTGKNIQYF TGCAGTGCTAGAGAGGAGGGGACTGGCAAAAACATTCAGTACTTC
TRBJ2-1 TRBV6-1 TRBD2 . CASSESLRAGGQNEQFF TGTGCCAGCAGTGAAAGCTTGAGAGCGGGGGGGCAAAATGAGCAGTTCTTC
TRBJ1-3 TRBV15 . . CATRAPSEGTGNTIYF TGTGCCACCCGAGCGCCGTCCGAAGGGACTGGAAACACCATATATTTT
TRBJ2-5 TRBV19 TRBD2 . CASSIGTSGSAETQYF TGTGCCAGTAGTATAGGGACTAGCGGGAGTGCAGAGACCCAGTACTTC
TRBJ2-5 TRBV7-2 TRBD1 . CASSSLQGAARETQYF TGTGCCAGCAGCTCCTTACAGGGGGCTGCGAGAGAGACCCAGTACTTC
TRBJ2-4 TRBV28 . once CASSPHLIAKNIQYF TGTGCCAGCAGCCCACACCTTATAGCCAAAAACATTCAGTACTTC
TRBJ2-2 TRBV7-9 . . CASSQHGNGAGELFF TGTGCCAGCAGTCAACACGGAAACGGGGCCGGGGAGCTGTTTTTT
TRBJ2-7 TRBV29-1 . once CSVEDQGVYEQYF TGCAGCGTTGAAGATCAGGGAGTTTACGAGCAGTACTTC
TRBJ2-4 TRBV4-2 TRBD1 . CASSQEGTGAAKNIQYF TGTGCCAGCAGCCAAGAAGGGACAGGGGCGGCCAAAAACATTCAGTACTTC
TRBJ1-5 TRBV19 TRBD1 . CATDAGTGKSGNQPQHF TGTGCCACTGACGCCGGGACAGGGAAGTCAGGCAATCAGCCCCAGCATTTT
TRBJ2-7 TRBV27 TRBD1 once CASSERTGHEQYF TGTGCCAGCAGTGAACGGACAGGGCACGAGCAGTACTTC
TRBJ2-5 TRBV4-2 TRBD2 . CASSQDPWLAGGQETQYF TGTGCCAGCAGCCAAGATCCCTGGCTAGCGGGGGGACAAGAGACCCAGTACTTC
TRBJ1-2 TRBV20-1 . . CSARDVQRNYGYTF TGCAGTGCTAGAGATGTACAGAGGAACTATGGCTACACCTTC